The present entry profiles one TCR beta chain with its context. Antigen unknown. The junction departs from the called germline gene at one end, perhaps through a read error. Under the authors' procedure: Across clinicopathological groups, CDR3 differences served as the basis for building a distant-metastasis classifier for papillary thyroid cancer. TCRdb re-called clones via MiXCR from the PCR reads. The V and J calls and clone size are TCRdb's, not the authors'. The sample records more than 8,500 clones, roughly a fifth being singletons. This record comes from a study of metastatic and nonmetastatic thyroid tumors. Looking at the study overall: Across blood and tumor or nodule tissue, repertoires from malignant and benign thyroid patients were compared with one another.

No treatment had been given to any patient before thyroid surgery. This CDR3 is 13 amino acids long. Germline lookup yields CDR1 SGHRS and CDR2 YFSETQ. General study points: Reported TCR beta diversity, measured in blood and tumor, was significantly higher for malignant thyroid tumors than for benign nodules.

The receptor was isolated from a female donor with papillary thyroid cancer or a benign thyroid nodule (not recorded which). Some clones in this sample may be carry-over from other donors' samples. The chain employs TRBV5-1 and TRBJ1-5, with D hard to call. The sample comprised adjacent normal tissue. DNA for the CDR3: TGCGCCATCAGCTTGTCGGGAGAGAAGCCCCAGCATTTT. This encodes CAISLSGEKPQHF.